The 16 T cell receptor beta chains presented below share a single source sample, sequenced in a study of cytomegalovirus exposure and HLA in healthy donors. Primers for the PCR totalled 60 Vbeta and 13 Jbeta. Measured with immunoSEQ multiplex PCR; TCRdb has only the in-frame clones, and not every one. The table includes approximately 80,000 clones, about 81% detected once. The specimen was PBMCs. The receptors originated from a man aged 60-69 years in good health and CMV-seronegative.

The sample holds a few counts of this clone. This chain joins TRBV5-1 and TRBJ1-1; 9 positions agree with TRBD1. Germline trimming cut 5 bases from V and 5 bases from J; bases unmatched to any gene: 7. CDR1 SGHRS and CDR2 YFSETQ come from the germline V gene. The CDR3 spans 14 residues. The CDR3 region is CASRPGQGLTEAFF. The CDR3 DNA reads TGCGCCAGCAGACCGGGACAGGGCCTGACTGAAGCTTTCTTT.

The chain uses TRBV2 and TRBJ2-3; the match to TRBD1 covers 10 bases. The junction had 11 bases not matched to a gene; V was cut back by 11 bases and J by 6 bases. CDR3 length: 14 residues. In germline, CDR1 is SNHLY, CDR2 FYNNEI. The CDR3 nucleotides are TGTGCCGGGGGACAGGGGATAGGGACGGATACGCAGTATTTT. Its translation is CAGGQGIGTDTQYF. Full variable domain (missing parts from reference TRBV2 and TRBJ2-3): EPEVTQTPSHQVTQMGQEVILRCVPISNHLYFYWYRQILGQKVEFLVSFYNNEISEKSEIFDDQFSVERPDGSNFTLKIRSTKLEDSAMYFCAGGQGIGTDTQYFGPGTRLTVL.

This clone came up a few times. The chain has TRBV6-1 and TRBJ1-5; 9 bases agree with TRBD1. V was pared by 6 bases and J by 5 bases, with 8 bases of the junction left unmatched. The CDR3 has 15 residues. The germline V gene has CDR1 MNHNS and CDR2 SASEGT. The CDR3 spells CASREGQGWDQPQHF. CDR3 DNA sequence: TGTGCCAGCAGAGAGGGACAGGGATGGGATCAGCCCCAGCATTTT.

V and J are TRBV10-2 and TRBJ2-2; 8 nucleotides line up with TRBD2. The germline gives CDR1 WSHSY, CDR2 SAAADI. Trimming cost V 6 bases and J 5 bases; bases outside gene matches: 11. The CDR3 totals 16 residues. CDR3 in DNA: TGCGCCAGCAGGGCGGCCGGGGGGGCAAATACCGGGGAGCTGTTTTTT. It encodes CASRAAGGANTGELFF.

The chain couples TRBV29-1 to TRBJ2-3; 9 positions agree with TRBD2. Germline V gives CDR1 SQVTM, CDR2 ANQGSEA. The CDR3 is made up of 14 amino acids. The ends lost 3 bases at V and 3 bases at J; junction bases unmatched: 4. As DNA, the CDR3 is TGCAGCGTTGATAGCGGGGGCGCAACAGATACGCAGTATTTT. This codes for CSVDSGGATDTQYF.

This chain uses TRBV6-6 with TRBJ2-1, with TRBD1 identical over 7 bases. Germline V gene lookup returns CDR1 MNHNY and CDR2 SVGAGI (reference sequence). The CDR3 length is 14 residues. J gave up 7 bases and V 5 bases, and 8 bases lay outside the gene matches. The CDR3 reads CASSGAGTANEQFF. The DNA for the CDR3 is TGTGCCAGCAGTGGAGCCGGGACAGCAAATGAGCAGTTCTTC.

This clone is a singleton in its sample. The chain is built from TRBV27 and TRBJ2-3, with 7 positions matching TRBD2. Germline CDR1 is MNHEY and CDR2 is SMNVEV (reference sequence). CDR3 length: 17 residues. Trimming at V came to 0 bases and at J to 5 bases, leaving 11 bases not matched to a gene. CDR3 protein: CASSLSRLADRRDTQYF. Here the CDR3 DNA reads TGTGCCAGCAGTTTATCACGTCTAGCGGATAGGCGAGATACGCAGTATTTT.

This clone was picked up a small number of times. The chain's CDR3 is CASSLWAANYEQYF. The CDR3 nucleotides are TGTGCCAGCAGCCTCTGGGCAGCCAACTACGAGCAGTACTTC. V is TRBV5-6 and J is TRBJ2-7; D is uncertain. The CDR3 length is 14 residues. CDR1 is SGHDT and CDR2 is YYEEEE in the germline V gene. With 4 bases removed from V and 3 bases from J, the gap between germline ends came to 14 bases.

In DNA form, the CDR3 reads TGTGCCACCACAGGAGGGGCCAAACTCTACGAGCAGTACTTC. Amino acids: CATTGGAKLYEQYF. This rearrangement joins TRBV7-9 to TRBJ2-7, with D perhaps TRBD2 (6 bases). V dropped 10 bases and J dropped 3 bases, with 19 bases sitting between them. This CDR3 contains 14 residues. CDR1 SEHNR and CDR2 FQNEAQ come from the germline V gene (reference sequence).

This chain joins TRBV6-4 and TRBJ2-3, with 11 bases that match TRBD2. J gave up 4 bases and V 6 bases, and 9 bases lay outside the gene matches. CDR1 and CDR2 (germline): MRHNA, SNTAGT. This CDR3 has 16 residues. The CDR3 DNA reads as TGTGCCAGCAGCCAGCTAGCGGGGGGAACCGCAGATACGCAGTATTTT. As protein: CASSQLAGGTADTQYF.

This clone was picked up a small number of times. This rearrangement joins TRBV5-5 to TRBJ1-1; D is undetermined. The ends were cut back, 2 bases at V and 5 bases at J, with 10 bases in the middle. Germline assignment: CDR1 SGHKS and CDR2 YYEKEE (reference sequence). This CDR3 contains 13 residues. The CDR3 coding sequence is TGTGCCAGCAGCTTTGGTTCAGGAACTGAAGCTTTCTTT. Translating it yields CASSFGSGTEAFF.

The chain is built from TRBV5-4 and TRBJ2-5; 9 nucleotides align to TRBD2. Trimming removed 4 bases from V and 4 bases from J; junction bases left unmatched: 8. Per the germline V gene, CDR1 is SGHNT and CDR2 is YYREEE (reference sequence). CDR3 length: 15 amino acids. The CDR3 region is CASSAPRGGVETQYF. CDR3 DNA: TGTGCCAGCAGCGCACCTCGCGGGGGGGTAGAGACCCAGTACTTC.

The rearrangement uses TRBV21-1 and TRBJ2-5; TRBD2 is the table's D call and was not checked against the DNA. TRBV21-1 has pseudogene status. The CDR3 is 17 residues long. The CDR3 DNA reads TGTGCCAGCAACCCCGGGACTAGCGGGGAGCTCCGTGAGACCCAGTACTTC. Its protein product is CASNPGTSGELRETQYF.

This rearrangement joins TRBV19 to TRBJ1-5; 8 bases agree with TRBD1. V shed 0 bases and J 5 bases; nucleotides not matched to a gene: 3. CDR1 and CDR2 (germline): LNHDA, SQIVND (reference sequence). This CDR3 comprises 15 residues. The CDR3 sequence: CASSIDQGAYQPQHF. CDR3 DNA: TGTGCCAGTAGTATAGATCAGGGGGCCTATCAGCCCCAGCATTTT.

The chain has TRBV30 and TRBJ2-3, with 7 bases fitting TRBD1. This CDR3 has 15 residues. The junction had 10 bases not matched to a gene; V was cut back by 4 bases and J by 3 bases. CDR1 is GTSNPN and CDR2 is SVGIG in the germline V gene (reference sequence). CDR3 region: CAWTLRGKGTDTQYF. CDR3 sequence (DNA): TGTGCCTGGACCCTCAGGGGGAAAGGAACAGATACGCAGTATTTT. The whole variable domain, filled in from reference TRBV30 and TRBJ2-3, reads SQTIHQWPATLVQPVGSPLSLECTVEGTSNPNLYWYRQAAGRGLQLLFYSVGIGQISSEVPQNLSASRPQDRQFILSSKKLLLSDSGFYLCAWTLRGKGTDTQYFGPGTRLTVL.

The CDR3 DNA is TGTGCCAGTGGACAGGGATATAGCAATCAGCCCCAGCATTTT. The encoded protein is CASGQGYSNQPQHF. The gene calls are TRBV19 and TRBJ1-5; 8 nucleotides align to TRBD1. This CDR3 has 14 amino acids. Germline CDR1 LNHDA, CDR2 SQIVND (reference sequence). Trimming cost V 8 bases and J 0 bases; bases outside gene matches: 3.